This TCR beta chain came from a study of Tregs in tolerant kidney transplant recipients. Study outcomes and limitations: Activated donor B cell expansion appeared to reveal the most relevant donor-specific TCRbeta repertoire.

Germline V lookup: CDR1 MDHEN, CDR2 SYDVKM. This CDR3 is 14 amino acids long. V lost 1 base and J 1 base, leaving 7 bases between the germline ends. The repertoire was sequenced with immunoSEQ multiplex PCR; TCRdb's copy has only in-frame clones and lacks some. Of 50,000 to 85,000 clones listed, roughly 89% are singletons. Concerning this clone: Its target is not known.

The chain is built from TRBV28 and TRBJ1-2; no reliable D call. This sample comprised CD8+ T cells from blood, obtained before the transplant. The receptor was derived from a human donor who received a combined kidney and bone marrow transplant. The CDR3 DNA follows: TGTGCCAGCAGTTTATCCGCAGTTAACTATGGCTACACCTTC. It encodes CASSLSAVNYGYTF.